This T cell receptor (beta chain) was observed in a study of shared T cell receptors in the human thymus. The CDR3 runs to 14 residues. The V gene's germline CDR1 is SGHTA and CDR2 FQGNSA. V lost 1 base to trimming and J lost 0 bases, with 4 bases between them. Profiled with immunoSEQ multiplex PCR; TCRdb holds only in-frame clones, not every one. The sample shows more than 550,000 clones, about 89% of them seen only once. The same data also contributed to another study, on human thymus T cells. As that study records: The people who donated were healthy Finnish babies having corrective surgery for congenital heart defects. Thymus pieces cut out during corrective heart surgery were the tissue that was used. Repertoires from thymus and blood appeared to show biased V and J gene usage. Thymic repertoires overlap heavily among unrelated individuals, related research has reported.

The chain links TRBV7-2 to TRBJ1-3; D not resolved. This clonotype originated in a boy under two years old with a congenital heart defect. Sequences were obtained from thymocytes. The DNA for the CDR3 is TGTGCCAGCAGCTTAGGACACTCTGGAAACACCATATATTTT. Translated: CASSLGHSGNTIYF.